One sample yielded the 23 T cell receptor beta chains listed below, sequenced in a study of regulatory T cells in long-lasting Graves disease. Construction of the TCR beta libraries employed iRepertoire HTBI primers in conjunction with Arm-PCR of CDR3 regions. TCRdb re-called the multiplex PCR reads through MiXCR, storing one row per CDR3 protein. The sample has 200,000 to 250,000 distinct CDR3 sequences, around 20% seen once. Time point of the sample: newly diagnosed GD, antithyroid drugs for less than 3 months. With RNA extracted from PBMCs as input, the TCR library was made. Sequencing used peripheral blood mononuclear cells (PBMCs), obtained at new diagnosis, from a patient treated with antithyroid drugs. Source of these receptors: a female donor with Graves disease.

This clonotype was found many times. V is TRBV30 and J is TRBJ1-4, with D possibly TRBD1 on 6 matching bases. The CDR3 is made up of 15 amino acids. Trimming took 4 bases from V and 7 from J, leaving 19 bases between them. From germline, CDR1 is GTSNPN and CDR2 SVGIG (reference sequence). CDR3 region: CAWNPTFGGREKLFF. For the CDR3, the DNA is TGTGCCTGGAATCCTACGTTCGGGGGGCGTGAAAAACTGTTTTTT.

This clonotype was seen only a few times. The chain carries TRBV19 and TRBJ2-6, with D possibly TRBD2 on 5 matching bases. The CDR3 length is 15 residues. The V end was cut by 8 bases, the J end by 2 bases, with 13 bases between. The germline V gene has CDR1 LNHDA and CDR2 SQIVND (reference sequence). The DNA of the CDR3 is TGTGCCAGTGCCTCACGGAGGACTGGGGCCAACGTCCTGACTTTC. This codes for CASASRRTGANVLTF.

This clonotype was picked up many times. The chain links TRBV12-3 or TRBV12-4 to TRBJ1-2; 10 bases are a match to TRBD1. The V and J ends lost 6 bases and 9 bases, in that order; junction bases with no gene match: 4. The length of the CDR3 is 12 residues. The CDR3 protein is CASRRQGASYTF. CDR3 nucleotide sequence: TGTGCCAGCAGGAGACAGGGGGCGAGCTACACCTTC.

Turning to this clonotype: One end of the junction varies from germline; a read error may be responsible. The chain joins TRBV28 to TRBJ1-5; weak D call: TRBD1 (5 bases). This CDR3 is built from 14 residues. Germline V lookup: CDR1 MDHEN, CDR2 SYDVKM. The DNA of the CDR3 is TGTGCCTGCAGTTTCAGGGTTAGCAATCAGCCCCAGCATTTT. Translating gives CACSFRVSNQPQHF.

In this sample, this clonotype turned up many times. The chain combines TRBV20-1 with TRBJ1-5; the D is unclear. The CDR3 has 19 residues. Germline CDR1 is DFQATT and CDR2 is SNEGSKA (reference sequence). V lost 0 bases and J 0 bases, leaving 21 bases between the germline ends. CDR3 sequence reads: CSARERPMGQPLSNQPQHF. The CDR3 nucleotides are TGCAGTGCTAGAGAGAGACCCATGGGTCAACCCCTTAGCAATCAGCCCCAGCATTTT.

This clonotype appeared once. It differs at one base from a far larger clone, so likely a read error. CDR3: CASSITMSTEAFF. In DNA, the CDR3 is TGTGCCAGCAGCATTACGATGAGCACTGAAGCTTTCTTT. The V gene is TRBV7-9, the J gene TRBJ1-1; the D is unclear. Trimming stripped 5 bases from V and 4 bases from J, with 11 bases between. Germline V gene data show CDR1 as SEHNR and CDR2 as FQNEAQ (reference sequence). The CDR3 consists of 13 residues.

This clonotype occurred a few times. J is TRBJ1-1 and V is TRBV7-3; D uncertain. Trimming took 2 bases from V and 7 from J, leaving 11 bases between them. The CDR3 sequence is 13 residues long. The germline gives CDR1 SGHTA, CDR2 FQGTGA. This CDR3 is CASSLEWTGEAFF. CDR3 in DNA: TGTGCCAGCAGCTTAGAATGGACGGGTGAAGCTTTCTTT.

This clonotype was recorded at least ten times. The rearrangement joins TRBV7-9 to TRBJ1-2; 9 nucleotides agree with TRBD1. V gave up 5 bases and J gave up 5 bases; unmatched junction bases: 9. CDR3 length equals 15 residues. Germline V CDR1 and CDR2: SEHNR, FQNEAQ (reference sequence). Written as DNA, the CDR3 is TGTGCCAGCAGCCCGGGGACAGGGTCAAGTTATGGCTACACCTTC. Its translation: CASSPGTGSSYGYTF.

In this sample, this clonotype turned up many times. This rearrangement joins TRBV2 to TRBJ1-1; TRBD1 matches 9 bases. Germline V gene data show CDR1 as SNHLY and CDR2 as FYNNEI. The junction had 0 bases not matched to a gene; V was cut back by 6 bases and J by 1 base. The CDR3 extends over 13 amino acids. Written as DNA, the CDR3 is TGTGCCAGCAGGGGACAGGGGAACACTGAAGCTTTCTTT. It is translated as CASRGQGNTEAFF.

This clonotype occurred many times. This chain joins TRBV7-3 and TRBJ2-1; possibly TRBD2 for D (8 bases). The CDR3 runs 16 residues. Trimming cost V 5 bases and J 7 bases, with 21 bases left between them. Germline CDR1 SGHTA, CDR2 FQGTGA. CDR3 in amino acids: CASSLVGTRGPNEQFF. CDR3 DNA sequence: TGTGCCAGCAGCCTAGTGGGGACTAGGGGGCCGAATGAGCAGTTCTTC. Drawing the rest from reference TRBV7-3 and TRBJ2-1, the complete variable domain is GAGVSQTPSNKVTEKGKYVELRCDPISGHTALYWYRQSLGQGPEFLIYFQGTGAADDSGLPNDRFFAVRPEGSVSTLKIQRTERGDSAVYLCASSLVGTRGPNEQFFGPGTRLTVL.

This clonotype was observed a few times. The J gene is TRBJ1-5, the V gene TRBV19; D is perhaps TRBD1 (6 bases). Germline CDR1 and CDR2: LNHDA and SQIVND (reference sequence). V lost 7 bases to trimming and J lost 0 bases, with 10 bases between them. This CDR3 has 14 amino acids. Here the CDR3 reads CASMGGASNQPQHF. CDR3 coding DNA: TGTGCCAGTATGGGGGGCGCTAGCAATCAGCCCCAGCATTTT.

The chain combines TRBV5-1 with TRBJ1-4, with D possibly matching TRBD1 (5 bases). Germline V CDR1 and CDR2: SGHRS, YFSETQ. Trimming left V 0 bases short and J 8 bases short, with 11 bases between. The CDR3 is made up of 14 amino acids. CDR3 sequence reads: CASSLAGLGEKLFF. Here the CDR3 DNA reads TGCGCCAGCAGCTTGGCAGGGTTAGGGGAAAAACTGTTTTTT.

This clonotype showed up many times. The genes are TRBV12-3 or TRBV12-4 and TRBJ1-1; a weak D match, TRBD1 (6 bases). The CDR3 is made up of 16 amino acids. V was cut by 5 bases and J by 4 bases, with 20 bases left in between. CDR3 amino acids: CASSRLGGRGSTEAFF. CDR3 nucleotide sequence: TGTGCCAGCAGTCGCCTAGGGGGGCGAGGGAGCACTGAAGCTTTCTTT.

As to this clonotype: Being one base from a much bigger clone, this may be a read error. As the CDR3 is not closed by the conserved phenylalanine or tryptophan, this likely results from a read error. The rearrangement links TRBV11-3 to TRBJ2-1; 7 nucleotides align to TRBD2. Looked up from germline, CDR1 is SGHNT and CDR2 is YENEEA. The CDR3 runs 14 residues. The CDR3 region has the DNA TGTGCCAGCCGTCTAGCGGAAGCTTACAATAAGCAGTTCCTC. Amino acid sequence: CASRLAEAYNKQFL.

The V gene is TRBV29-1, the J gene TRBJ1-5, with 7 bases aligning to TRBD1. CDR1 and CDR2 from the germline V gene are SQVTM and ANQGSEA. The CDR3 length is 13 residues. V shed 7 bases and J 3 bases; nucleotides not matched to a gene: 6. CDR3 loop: CSAGTGVNQPQHF. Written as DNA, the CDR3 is TGCAGCGCCGGTACAGGGGTCAATCAGCCCCAGCATTTT.

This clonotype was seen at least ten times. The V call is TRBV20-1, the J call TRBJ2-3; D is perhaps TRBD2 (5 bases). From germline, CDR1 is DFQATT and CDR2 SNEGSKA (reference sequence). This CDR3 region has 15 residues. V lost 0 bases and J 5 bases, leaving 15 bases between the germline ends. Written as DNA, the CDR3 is TGCAGTGCTAGAGAGGCTGCCGGGGTTGAAGATACGCAGTATTTT. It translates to CSAREAAGVEDTQYF.

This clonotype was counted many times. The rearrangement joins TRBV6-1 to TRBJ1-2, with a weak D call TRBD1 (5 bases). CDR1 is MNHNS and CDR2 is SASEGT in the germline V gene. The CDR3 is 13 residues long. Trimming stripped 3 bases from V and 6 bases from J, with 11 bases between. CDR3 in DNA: TGTGCCAGCAGTGAGGGGGTGGCGGATGGCTACACCTTC. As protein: CASSEGVADGYTF.

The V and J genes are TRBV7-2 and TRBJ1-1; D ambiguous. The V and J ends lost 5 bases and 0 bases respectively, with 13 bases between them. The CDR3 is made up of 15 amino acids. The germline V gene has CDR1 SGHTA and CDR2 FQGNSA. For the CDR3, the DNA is TGTGCCAGCAGCGCAATAAGCCGTATGAACACTGAAGCTTTCTTT. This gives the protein CASSAISRMNTEAFF.

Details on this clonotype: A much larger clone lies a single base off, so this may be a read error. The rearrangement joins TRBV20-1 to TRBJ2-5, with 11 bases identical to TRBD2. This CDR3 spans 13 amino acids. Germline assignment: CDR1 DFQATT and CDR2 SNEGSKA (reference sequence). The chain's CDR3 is CSARLAGGKTQHF. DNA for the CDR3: TGCAGTGCTAGACTAGCGGGGGGAAAGACCCAGCACTTC.

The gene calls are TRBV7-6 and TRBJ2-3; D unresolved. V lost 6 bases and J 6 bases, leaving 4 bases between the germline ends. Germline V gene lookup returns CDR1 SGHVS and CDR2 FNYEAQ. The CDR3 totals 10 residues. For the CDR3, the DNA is TGTGCCAGCAGGGGGGATACGCAGTATTTT. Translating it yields CASRGDTQYF.

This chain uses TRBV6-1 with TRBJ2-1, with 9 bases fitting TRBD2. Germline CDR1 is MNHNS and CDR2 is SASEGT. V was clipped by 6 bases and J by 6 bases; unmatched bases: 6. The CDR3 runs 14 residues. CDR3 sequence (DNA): TGTGCCAGCAGAGTGAGCGGGAGGCGCAATGAGCAGTTCTTC. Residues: CASRVSGRRNEQFF.

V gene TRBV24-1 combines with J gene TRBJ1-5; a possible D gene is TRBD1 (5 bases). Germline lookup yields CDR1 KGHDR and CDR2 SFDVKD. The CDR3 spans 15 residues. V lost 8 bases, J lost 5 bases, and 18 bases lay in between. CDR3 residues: CATNPTGDLYQPQHF. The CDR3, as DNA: TGTGCCACCAATCCCACGGGGGACTTATATCAGCCCCAGCATTTT.

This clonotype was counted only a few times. CDR3 sequence: CASSQLGRNTEAFF. Written as DNA, the CDR3 is TGTGCCAGCAGCCAACTCGGACGGAACACTGAAGCTTTCTTT. The V and J genes are TRBV14 and TRBJ1-1; no firm D call. This CDR3 is 14 amino acids long. Trimming shortened V by 2 bases and J by 1 base, and 8 bases separated the two germline ends. CDR1 SGHDN and CDR2 FVKESK come from the germline V gene.